The clone carrying this T cell receptor (beta chain) was recorded once. Its antigen is as yet unknown. Different DNA sequences within this sample yield the same CDR3. Trimming took off 6 bases at V and 4 bases at J, with 9 bases between the two ends. The CDR3 spans 11 residues. Germline V gives CDR1 SQVTM, CDR2 ANQGSEA. The data were taken from a study of T cell responses to AZD1222 COVID-19 vaccine. Pooled in the analysis were second doses at about 4 or about 12 weeks. The protocol was immunoSEQ multiplex PCR, while the TCRdb copy is restricted to in-frame clones and leaves out a portion. The sample holds 110,000 to 150,000 clones, roughly 91% seen once. Findings and limits, study-wide: Donors were largely white British and mainly female; clonal diversity was possibly underestimated.

This chain connects TRBV29-1 to TRBJ2-5; possibly TRBD2 for D (6 bases). The starting material was peripheral blood, obtained 28 days after the second AZD1222 dose. This TCR was recovered from an adult who received the AZD1222 COVID-19 vaccine. CDR3 in DNA: TGCAGCGTCCCCGGGGGAGAGACCCAGTACTTC. It is translated as CSVPGGETQYF.